This T cell receptor (beta chain) was documented in a study of blood T cell repertoires in COVID-19. Study-wide background: COVID-19 samples from acute and convalescent phases originated in the United States, Italy and Spain. PBMCs, B-cell-depleted T cells, or T cells provided the cDNA or gDNA that made up the material.

Authors' data handling: Amplification of reference gene primers was used by the study to estimate nucleated cell counts. Sequencing was performed with immunoSEQ multiplex PCR; in TCRdb, only in-frame clones are kept and a portion is missing. That table is the source of V, J and clone size, and D and trimming were worked out from the DNA. The sample consists of about 130,000 clones, about four fifths of them appearing once. The CDR3 is made up of 16 amino acids. The ends were cut back, 3 bases at V and 3 bases at J, with 16 bases in the middle. Germline lookup yields CDR1 WSHSY and CDR2 SAAADI. Sequenced input: peripheral blood. The TCR comes from a woman aged 60 to 75 with active or convalescent COVID-19. V gene TRBV10-2 combines with J gene TRBJ2-3; D gene ambiguous. Here the CDR3 reads CASSELVWAATDTQYF. The DNA for the CDR3 is TGCGCCAGCAGTGAATTGGTGTGGGCTGCTACAGATACGCAGTATTTT.